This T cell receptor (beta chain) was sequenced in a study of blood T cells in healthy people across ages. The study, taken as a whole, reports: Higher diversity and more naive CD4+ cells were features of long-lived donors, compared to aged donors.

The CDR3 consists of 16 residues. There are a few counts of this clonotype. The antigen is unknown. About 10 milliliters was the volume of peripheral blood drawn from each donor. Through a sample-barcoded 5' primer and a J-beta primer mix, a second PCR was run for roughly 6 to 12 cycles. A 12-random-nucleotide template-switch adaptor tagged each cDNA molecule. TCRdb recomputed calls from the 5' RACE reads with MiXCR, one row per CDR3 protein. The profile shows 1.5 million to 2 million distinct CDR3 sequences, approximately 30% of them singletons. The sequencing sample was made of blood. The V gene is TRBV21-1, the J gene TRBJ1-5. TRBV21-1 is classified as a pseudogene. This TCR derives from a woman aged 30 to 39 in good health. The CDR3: CASSKALKGAHQPQHF. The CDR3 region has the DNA TGTGCCAGCAGCAAAGCCCTGAAAGGGGCCCATCAGCCCCAGCATTTT.